This TCR beta chain was profiled in a study of T cells in Graves' hyperthyroidism and ophthalmopathy. The study's findings and limits: Most thyroid clonotypes expanded above 0.001 were also detected in blood.

PBMCs were sourced from approximately 9 ml fresh peripheral blood. RNA transcripts gave rise to amplified TCR beta CDR3 regions. The HTBI primer set served for first-round RT-PCR of the TCR CDR3. In TCRdb, the multiplex PCR reads were re-called with MiXCR into one record per CDR3 protein. Of 450,000 to 650,000 distinct CDR3 sequences listed, about 14% are singletons. CDR3 size: 17 residues. Germline assignment: CDR1 SGDLS and CDR2 YYNGEE. With regard to this clonotype: Its cognate antigen is unknown. One end of the junction is discordant with germline, which a read error may explain.

This TCR was sampled from a woman under 30 with Graves' ophthalmopathy. The V call is TRBV9, the J call TRBJ2-1; 12 nucleotides match TRBD1. Sequencing was carried out using blood. For the CDR3, the DNA is TGTGCCGGCAGCGGACGGGGGGGACAGGGGGCGATCGATGAGCAGTTCTTC. It yields the protein CAGSGRGGQGAIDEQFF.